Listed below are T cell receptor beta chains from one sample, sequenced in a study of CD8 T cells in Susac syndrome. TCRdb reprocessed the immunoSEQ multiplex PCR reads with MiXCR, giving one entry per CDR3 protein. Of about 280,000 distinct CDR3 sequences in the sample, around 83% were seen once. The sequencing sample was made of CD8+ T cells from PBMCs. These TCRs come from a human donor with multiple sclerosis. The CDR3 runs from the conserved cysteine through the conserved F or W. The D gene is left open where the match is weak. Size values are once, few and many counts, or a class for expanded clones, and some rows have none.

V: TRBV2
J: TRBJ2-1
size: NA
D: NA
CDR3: CASSERGAPTYNEQFF
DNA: TGTGCCAGCAGTGAAAGAGGTGCGCCGACTTACAATGAGCAGTTCTTC

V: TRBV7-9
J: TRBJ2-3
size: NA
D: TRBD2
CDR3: CASSLLLASQYF
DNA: TGTGCCAGCAGCTTATTACTAGCGTCGCAGTATTTT

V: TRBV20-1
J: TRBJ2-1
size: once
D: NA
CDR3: CSAILGLDDEQFF
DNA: TGCAGTGCTATCCTAGGACTGGATGATGAGCAGTTCTTC

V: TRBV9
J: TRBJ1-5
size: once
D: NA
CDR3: CASSLDLGAGQPQHF
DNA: TGTGCCAGCAGCCTTGACCTGGGGGCGGGTCAGCCCCAGCATTTT

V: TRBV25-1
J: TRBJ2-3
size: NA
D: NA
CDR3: CASRGRGRDTQYF
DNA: TGTGCCAGCAGGGGACGGGGGAGGGATACGCAGTATTTT

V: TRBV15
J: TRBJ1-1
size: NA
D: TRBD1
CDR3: CATSILQGVYTEAFF
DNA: TGTGCCACCAGCATACTACAGGGGGTATATACTGAAGCTTTCTTT

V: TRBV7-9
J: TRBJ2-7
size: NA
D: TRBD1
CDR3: CASSFTGGDEQYF
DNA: TGTGCCAGCAGCTTCACAGGGGGAGACGAGCAGTACTTC

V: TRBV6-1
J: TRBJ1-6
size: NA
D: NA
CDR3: CASSPVGYGPNSPLHF
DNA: TGTGCCAGCAGCCCTGTCGGGTATGGCCCTAATTCACCCCTCCACTTT

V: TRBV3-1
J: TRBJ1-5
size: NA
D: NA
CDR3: CASSQGRGENLVQPQHF
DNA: TGTGCCAGCAGCCAGGGCCGCGGGGAAAATTTGGTTCAGCCCCAGCATTTT

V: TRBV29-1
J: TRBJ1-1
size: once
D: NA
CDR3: CSVGNRLNTEAFF
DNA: TGCAGCGTTGGTAACAGATTGAACACTGAAGCTTTCTTT

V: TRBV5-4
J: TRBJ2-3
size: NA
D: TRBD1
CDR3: CASSSLYRGEDTQYF
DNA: TGTGCCAGCAGCTCTCTCTACAGGGGCGAAGATACGCAGTATTTT

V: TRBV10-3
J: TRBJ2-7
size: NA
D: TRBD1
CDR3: CAITSTGISYEQYF
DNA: TGTGCCATCACCTCGACAGGGATCTCCTACGAGCAGTACTTC

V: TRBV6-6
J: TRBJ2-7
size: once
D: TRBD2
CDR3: CASSYGAGGPLEQYF
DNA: TGTGCCAGCAGTTACGGGGCGGGAGGGCCTCTCGAGCAGTACTTC

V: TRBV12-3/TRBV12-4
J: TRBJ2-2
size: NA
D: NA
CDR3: CASSLDPGHTGELFF
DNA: TGTGCCAGCAGTTTAGATCCAGGGCACACCGGGGAGCTGTTTTTT

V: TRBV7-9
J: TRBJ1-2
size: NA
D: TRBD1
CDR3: CASSLAFGDRSNYGYTF
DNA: TGTGCCAGCAGCTTAGCGTTCGGGGACAGGAGCAACTATGGCTACACCTTC

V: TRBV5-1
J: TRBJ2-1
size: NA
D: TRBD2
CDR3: CASSSTQLAGLYNEQFF
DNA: TGCGCCAGCAGCTCCACGCAATTAGCGGGACTTTACAATGAGCAGTTCTTC

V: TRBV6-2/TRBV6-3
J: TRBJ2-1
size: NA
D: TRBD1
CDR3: CASSPRGDRVGNEQFF
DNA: TGTGCCAGCAGCCCCCGGGGGGACAGGGTGGGGAATGAGCAGTTCTTC

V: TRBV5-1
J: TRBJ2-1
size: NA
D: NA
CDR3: CASSVEGGIYNEQFF
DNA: TGCGCCAGCAGCGTCGAGGGGGGAATCTACAATGAGCAGTTCTTC

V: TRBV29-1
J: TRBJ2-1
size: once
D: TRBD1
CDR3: CSVERGTGGLVEQFF
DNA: TGCAGCGTTGAACGTGGGACAGGGGGCCTGGTAGAGCAGTTCTTC

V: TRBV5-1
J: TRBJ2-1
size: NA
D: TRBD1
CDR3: CASSLPRGPYNEQFF
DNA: TGCGCCAGCAGCTTGCCCAGGGGGCCCTACAATGAGCAGTTCTTC

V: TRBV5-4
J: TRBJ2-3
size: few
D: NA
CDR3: CASSMGADTQYF
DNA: TGTGCCAGCAGCATGGGCGCGGATACGCAGTATTTT

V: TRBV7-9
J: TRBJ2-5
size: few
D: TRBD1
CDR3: CASSGRQGQETQYF
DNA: TGTGCCAGCAGCGGGCGACAGGGGCAAGAGACCCAGTACTTC

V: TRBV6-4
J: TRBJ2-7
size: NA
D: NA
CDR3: CASSDLRLQGYEQYF
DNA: TGTGCCAGCAGTGACCTTAGACTACAAGGCTACGAGCAGTACTTC

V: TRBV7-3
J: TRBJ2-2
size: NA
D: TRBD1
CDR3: CASSVGQGNGELFF
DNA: TGTGCCAGCAGCGTGGGACAGGGGAACGGGGAGCTGTTTTTT

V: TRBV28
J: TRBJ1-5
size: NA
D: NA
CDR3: CASSFLYSNQPQHF
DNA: TGTGCCAGCAGTTTCTTATACAGCAATCAGCCCCAGCATTTT

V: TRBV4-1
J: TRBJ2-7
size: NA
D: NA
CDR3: CASSQEGYSIFYEQYF
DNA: TGCGCCAGCAGCCAAGAAGGCTACTCGATTTTCTACGAGCAGTACTTC

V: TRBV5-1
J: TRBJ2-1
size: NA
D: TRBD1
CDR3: CASSVRDSYNEQFF
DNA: TGCGCCAGCAGCGTACGGGACAGTTACAATGAGCAGTTCTTC

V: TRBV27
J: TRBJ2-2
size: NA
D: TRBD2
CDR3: CASKLAGATGELFF
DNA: TGTGCCAGCAAGCTAGCGGGAGCCACCGGGGAGCTGTTTTTT